The 17 T cell receptor beta chains below come from one sample, sequenced in a study of blood T cell repertoires in COVID-19 (dated by TCRdb to 2018 to 2021). The library was built by means of the immunoSEQ multiplex PCR assay. What TCRdb holds here is the immuneACCESS table cut down to in-frame rearrangements. Part of the clones is not present; checked against another copy, under half of the missing clones reflect an unresolved V gene, and the others are unexplained. This sample is represented by under 450,000 clones; approximately 89% of them were singletons. About 1.6% of the sample lies in the top ten. Material for sequencing was peripheral blood. These TCRs come from a middle-aged woman with COVID-19, enrolled during active disease.

CDR3 nucleotides: TGTGCCAGCACGACAGGGCGGAGGACTGAAGCTTTCTTT. Amino acids: CASTTGRRTEAFF. The V call is TRBV27, the J call TRBJ1-1, with TRBD1 matching 7 bases. Unmatched junction bases numbered 7, after V lost 7 bases and J lost 5 bases. Germline loops: CDR1 MNHEY, CDR2 SMNVEV (reference sequence). CDR3 length equals 13 residues.

The DNA of the CDR3 is TGTGCCAGCAGCTTAGTTGGACAGGGGCCCTACGAGCAGTACTTC. Protein sequence: CASSLVGQGPYEQYF. This chain connects TRBV7-9 to TRBJ2-7; 9 bases line up with TRBD1. V dropped 1 base and J dropped 2; count of bases not matched to a gene: 3. Germline CDR1 SEHNR, CDR2 FQNEAQ (reference sequence). The length of the CDR3 is 15 residues.

The chain recombines TRBV7-9 with TRBJ2-1, with D possibly TRBD1 on 6 matching bases. V gave up 5 bases and J gave up 10 bases, with 12 bases separating them. CDR3 length equals 12 residues. Germline V gene sequence: CDR1 SEHNR, CDR2 FQNEAQ (reference sequence). CDR3 amino acids: CASSTYREEQFF. The CDR3, as DNA: TGTGCCAGCAGCACATACAGGGAGGAGCAGTTCTTC. Filled out from reference TRBV7-9 and TRBJ2-1, the complete variable domain reads DTGVSQNPRHKITKRGQNVTFRCDPISEHNRLYWYRQTLGQGPEFLTYFQNEAQLEKSRLLSDRFSAERPKGSFSTLEIQRTEQGDSAMYLCASSTYREEQFFGPGTRLTVL.

The gene calls are TRBV5-1 and TRBJ2-3; D call uncertain. Per germline, CDR1 SGHRS and CDR2 YFSETQ. CDR3 length: 13 amino acids. Trimming left V 4 bases short and J 0 bases short, with 6 bases between. The CDR3 region is CASSAESTDTQYF. The DNA of the CDR3 is TGCGCCAGCAGCGCGGAGAGCACAGATACGCAGTATTTT.

The chain joins TRBV3-1 (or the pseudogene TRBV3-2) to TRBJ1-4; TRBD1 might be the D (5 bases). Per the germline V gene, CDR1 is LGHDT and CDR2 is YNNKEL (reference sequence). V lost 2 bases, J lost 8 bases, and 12 bases lay in between. The CDR3 has 14 amino acids. CDR3 nucleotides: TGTGCCAGCAGCCAAACCAGGGTTTCGGAAAAACTGTTTTTT. This codes for CASSQTRVSEKLFF.

The V call is TRBV5-8, the J call TRBJ2-7; 10 positions agree with TRBD2. Trimming removed 7 bases from V and 3 bases from J; junction bases left unmatched: 10. The CDR3 runs to 15 residues. The germline CDR1 and CDR2 sequences are SGHTS and YDEGEE. CDR3 loop: CASHRAGTSDYEQYF. The CDR3 bases are TGTGCCAGCCACCGGGCGGGGACTAGCGACTACGAGCAGTACTTC. The complete variable domain, with remaining parts taken from reference TRBV5-8 and TRBJ2-7, reads EAGVTQSPTHLIKTRGQQATLRCSPISGHTSVYWYQQALGLGLQFLLWYDEGEERNRGNFPPRFSGRQFPNYSSELNVNALELEDSALYLCASHRAGTSDYEQYFGPGTRLTVT.

The V call is TRBV7-2, the J call TRBJ1-4, with TRBD1 as a possible D gene (6 bases). The V and J ends lost 5 bases and 3 bases respectively, with 13 bases between them. Germline CDR1 SGHTA, CDR2 FQGNSA. The CDR3 is made up of 15 amino acids. CDR3 protein: CASSPTGPSNEKLFF. For the CDR3, the DNA is TGTGCCAGCAGCCCGACAGGCCCCTCTAATGAAAAACTGTTTTTT. Using reference TRBV7-2 and TRBJ1-4 for the parts outside the CDR3, the full variable domain is GAGVSQSPSNKVTEKGKDVELRCDPISGHTALYWYRQSLGQGLEFLIYFQGNSAPDKSGLPSDRFSAERTGGSVSTLTIQRTQQEDSAVYLCASSPTGPSNEKLFFGSGTQLSVL.

Here the CDR3 reads CASSRVGTRANYGYTF. The CDR3 DNA reads TGTGCCAGCAGCCGAGTAGGGACTCGAGCTAACTATGGCTACACCTTC. This rearrangement joins TRBV11-2 to TRBJ1-2, with a possible D match to TRBD1 (5 bases). The CDR3 is made up of 16 amino acids. Looked up from germline, CDR1 is SGHAT and CDR2 is FQNNGV. Trimming left V 5 bases short and J 0 bases short, with 16 bases between.

The rearrangement uses TRBV6-1 and TRBJ2-7; D is ambiguous. V was trimmed by 0 bases and J by 3 bases, leaving 12 bases between them. The CDR3 extends over 15 amino acids. Germline V gene sequence: CDR1 MNHNS, CDR2 SASEGT. CDR3 sequence (DNA): TGTGCCAGCAGTGAAGCCTCGAGCACCCTCTACGAGCAGTACTTC. It yields the protein CASSEASSTLYEQYF.

CDR3 amino acids: CASRNGQYGYTF. The CDR3 DNA reads as TGTGCCAGCAGAAACGGACAGTATGGCTACACCTTC. V usage is TRBV2 and J usage is TRBJ1-2, with D possibly matching TRBD1 (6 bases). From germline, CDR1 is SNHLY and CDR2 FYNNEI. CDR3 length: 12 residues. Trimming took off 6 bases at V and 5 bases at J, with 10 bases between the two ends.

This clone was seen more than once but under ten times. The chain links TRBV7-8 to TRBJ2-1, with TRBD2 matching 14 bases. V was pared by 4 bases and J by 9 bases, with 11 bases of the junction left unmatched. The CDR3 consists of 17 residues. CDR1 SGHVS and CDR2 FQNEAQ come from the germline V gene. The CDR3: CASSSYRLAGGQGEQFF. The CDR3 nucleotides are TGTGCCAGCAGCTCGTATCGACTAGCGGGGGGGCAGGGTGAGCAGTTCTTC.

The chain joins TRBV5-1 to TRBJ2-7; 10 bases fit TRBD2. The junction had 11 bases not matched to a gene; V was cut back by 4 bases and J by 4 bases. The CDR3 covers 16 residues. Per germline, CDR1 SGHRS and CDR2 YFSETQ. CDR3 sequence: CASSPSWGLAPYEQYF. The CDR3 nucleotides read TGCGCCAGCAGCCCTTCGTGGGGACTAGCGCCTTACGAGCAGTACTTC. Full variable domain (missing parts from reference TRBV5-1 and TRBJ2-7): KAGVTQTPRYLIKTRGQQVTLSCSPISGHRSVSWYQQTPGQGLQFLFEYFSETQRNKGNFPGRFSGRQFSNSRSEMNVSTLELGDSALYLCASSPSWGLAPYEQYFGPGTRLTVT.

This clone was seen once. In nucleotides, the CDR3 is TGTGCCAGCAGTTACGATACAGGTTCCGCTGGAAACACCATATATTTT. Translation gives CASSYDTGSAGNTIYF. The J gene is TRBJ1-3, the V gene TRBV6-5, with TRBD1 as a possible D gene (5 bases). The CDR3 totals 16 residues. Germline V CDR1 and CDR2: MNHEY, SVGAGI. Trimming took off 2 bases at V and 2 bases at J, with 13 bases between the two ends.

This clone is a singleton in its sample. The chain links TRBV6-5 to TRBJ1-3; D unresolved. The germline V and J ends were trimmed by 8 bases and 2 bases, with 7 bases remaining between them. Per the germline V gene, CDR1 is MNHEY and CDR2 is SVGAGI. The CDR3 is 12 residues long. Here the CDR3 DNA reads TGTGCCAGCGGAGAGGCTGGAAACACCATATATTTT. Translation: CASGEAGNTIYF.

This clone was observed a single time. The chain carries TRBV4-2 and TRBJ1-2; D unclear. The CDR3 is 16 residues long. V dropped 0 bases and J dropped 0 bases, with 11 bases sitting between them. Germline values: CDR1 LGHNA, CDR2 YNFKEQ. CDR3 DNA sequence: TGTGCCAGCAGCCAAGATTCGGCGACTTCTAACTATGGCTACACCTTC. Translation gives CASSQDSATSNYGYTF.

The rearrangement joins TRBV5-4 to TRBJ2-4; TRBD2 matches 11 bases. Germline values: CDR1 SGHNT, CDR2 YYREEE (reference sequence). The J segment lost 5 bases and the V segment lost 5 bases, leaving 6 bases of the junction unmatched. The CDR3 loop spans 15 amino acids. The DNA of the CDR3 is TGTGCCAGCAGTTTTATGGGACTAGCGGAAAACATTCAGTACTTC. It is translated as CASSFMGLAENIQYF.

The CDR3 bases are TGTGCCAGCAGTCCCCCGGGACTTTCGGATGGTGAAGCTTTCTTT. Translating gives CASSPPGLSDGEAFF. This rearrangement joins TRBV28 to TRBJ1-1; the D gene is possibly TRBD1 (5 bases). The germline gives CDR1 MDHEN, CDR2 SYDVKM. Trimming removed 5 bases at V and 7 bases at J, with 20 bases between. The CDR3 covers 15 residues.